What follows are 8 T cell receptor beta chains derived from one specimen sequenced in a study of a mutant IDH1 vaccine in newly diagnosed glioma. Sequencing was performed with immunoSEQ multiplex PCR; in TCRdb, only in-frame clones are kept and a portion is missing. The sample lists 35,000 to 45,000 clones, just over 90% occurring once. What these receptors recognize is not known. The time point here: week 5, during vaccination. Every single dose of the vaccine, 300 ug of mutant IDH1 20-mer peptide, came with topical imiquimod. The specimen was PBMCs, collected from a glioma patient whose treatment included an IDH1 peptide vaccine. The receptors originated from a middle-aged man with glioma.

In DNA, the CDR3 is TGTGCCTGGAGGTCAGACAGCCTAGCCAATCAGCCCCAGCATTTT. Residues: CAWRSDSLANQPQHF. The V and J genes are TRBV30 and TRBJ1-5; a possible D gene is TRBD1 (5 bases). V was shortened by 3 bases and J by 3 bases, with 15 bases between the two germline ends. Germline V gene sequence: CDR1 GTSNPN, CDR2 SVGIG (reference sequence). CDR3 length equals 15 residues.

The chain is built from TRBV6-1 and TRBJ2-7, with 7 nucleotides matching TRBD2. Germline V gene lookup returns CDR1 MNHNS and CDR2 SASEGT. CDR3 length: 17 amino acids. The trim removed 0 bases at V and 0 bases at J, leaving 8 bases unmatched. In nucleotides, the CDR3 is TGTGCCAGCAGTGAAGCGCGGGGGAGGGCCCTCTCCTACGAGCAGTACTTC. Encoded protein: CASSEARGRALSYEQYF.

V and J are TRBV28 and TRBJ2-7, with TRBD2 as a possible D gene (5 bases). Trimming took off 4 bases at V and 2 bases at J, with 21 bases between the two ends. Germline V CDR1 and CDR2: MDHEN, SYDVKM. The CDR3 sequence is 17 residues long. This chain's CDR3 is CASSSPPGSPNTYEQYF. CDR3 sequence (DNA): TGTGCCAGCAGTTCCCCCCCTGGGAGTCCCAACACCTACGAGCAGTACTTC.

The chain carries TRBV10-3 and TRBJ2-3; D possibly corresponds to TRBD1 (5 bases). The CDR3 sequence is 15 residues long. The germline V and J ends were trimmed by 2 bases and 6 bases, with 15 bases remaining between them. Germline V CDR1 and CDR2: ENHRY, SYGVKD. CDR3 nucleotides: TGTGCCATCAGTGAGGCCGGCAGGGTGGGTGATACGCAGTATTTT. Its protein is CAISEAGRVGDTQYF.

V is TRBV5-1 and J is TRBJ1-3, with TRBD1 matching 12 bases. The V and J ends lost 4 bases and 8 bases, in that order; junction bases with no gene match: 16. The CDR3 spans 18 residues. CDR1 is SGHRS and CDR2 is YFSETQ in the germline V gene. CDR3 in DNA: TGCGCCAGCAGCACTCACGGTCCCGGGACAGGGGGCGCTGACACCATATATTTT. The encoded protein is CASSTHGPGTGGADTIYF.

The chain is built from TRBV7-8 and TRBJ1-4; D gene uncertain. V dropped 4 bases and J dropped 1 base, with 7 bases sitting between them. Germline CDR1 reads SGHVS; CDR2 reads FQNEAQ. The CDR3 sequence is 14 residues long. CDR3 sequence (DNA): TGTGCCAGCAGCTCAGAAGTAACTAATGAAAAACTGTTTTTT. It specifies CASSSEVTNEKLFF.

This chain links TRBV11-1 with TRBJ2-7; D is perhaps TRBD2 (5 bases). This CDR3 has 15 residues. The V end was cut by 3 bases, the J end by 1 base, with 13 bases between. Germline CDR1 reads SGHAT; CDR2 reads FQDESV (reference sequence). CDR3 amino acids: CASSFSARRSYEQYF. The CDR3 DNA reads as TGTGCCAGCAGCTTTTCCGCGCGGAGGTCCTACGAGCAGTACTTC.

The V gene is TRBV9, the J gene TRBJ1-2; D gene ambiguous. This CDR3 spans 10 amino acids. The V gene's germline CDR1 is SGDLS and CDR2 YYNGEE. The V and J ends lost 6 bases and 4 bases respectively, with 4 bases between them. DNA of the CDR3: TGTGCCAGCACAGGCTATGGCTACACCTTC. It translates to CASTGYGYTF.